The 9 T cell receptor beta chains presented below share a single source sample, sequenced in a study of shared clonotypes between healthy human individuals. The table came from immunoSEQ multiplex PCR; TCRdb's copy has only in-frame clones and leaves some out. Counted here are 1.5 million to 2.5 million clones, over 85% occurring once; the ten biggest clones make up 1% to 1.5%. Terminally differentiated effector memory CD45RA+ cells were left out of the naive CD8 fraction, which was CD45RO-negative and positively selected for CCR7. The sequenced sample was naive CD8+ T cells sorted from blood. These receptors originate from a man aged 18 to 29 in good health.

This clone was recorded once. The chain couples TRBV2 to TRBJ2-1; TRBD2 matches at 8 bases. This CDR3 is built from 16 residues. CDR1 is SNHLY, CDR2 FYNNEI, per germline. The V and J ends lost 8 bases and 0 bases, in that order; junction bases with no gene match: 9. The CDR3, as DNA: TGTGCCAGCTCCTCTTATAGCGGGGTCTCCTACAATGAGCAGTTCTTC. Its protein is CASSSYSGVSYNEQFF.

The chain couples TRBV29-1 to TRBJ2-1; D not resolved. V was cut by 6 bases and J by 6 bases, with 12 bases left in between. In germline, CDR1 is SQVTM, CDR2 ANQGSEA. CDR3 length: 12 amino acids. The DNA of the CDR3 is TGCAGCGTCGACGACGGGCGCAATGAGCAGTTCTTC. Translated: CSVDDGRNEQFF.

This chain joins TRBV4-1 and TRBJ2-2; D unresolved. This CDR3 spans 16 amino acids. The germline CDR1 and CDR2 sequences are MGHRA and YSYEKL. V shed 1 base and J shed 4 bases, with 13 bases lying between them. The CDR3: CASSQAMGFGTGELFF. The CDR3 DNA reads TGCGCCAGCAGCCAAGCGATGGGGTTTGGCACCGGGGAGCTGTTTTTT.

The CDR3 coding sequence is TGTGCCAGCAGCTCCCGGACAGGGAATATAAACACCATATATTTT. Residues: CASSSRTGNINTIYF. The gene calls are TRBV13 and TRBJ1-3; 8 nucleotides line up with TRBD1. The CDR3 covers 15 residues. J gave up 6 bases and V 4 bases, and 8 bases lay outside the gene matches. Looked up from germline, CDR1 is PRHDT and CDR2 is FYEKMQ (reference sequence).

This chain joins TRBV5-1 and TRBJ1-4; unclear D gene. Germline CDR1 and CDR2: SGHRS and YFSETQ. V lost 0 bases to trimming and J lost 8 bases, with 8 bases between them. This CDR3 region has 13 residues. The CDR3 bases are TGCGCCAGCAGCTTGGTTGGGGAAGAAAAACTGTTTTTT. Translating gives CASSLVGEEKLFF.

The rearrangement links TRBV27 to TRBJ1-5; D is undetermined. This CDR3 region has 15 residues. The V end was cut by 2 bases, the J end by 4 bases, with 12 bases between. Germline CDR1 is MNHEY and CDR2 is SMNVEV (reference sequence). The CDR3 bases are TGTGCCAGCAGTTTAAAAGGAGGAGGGAATCAGCCCCAGCATTTT. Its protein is CASSLKGGGNQPQHF.

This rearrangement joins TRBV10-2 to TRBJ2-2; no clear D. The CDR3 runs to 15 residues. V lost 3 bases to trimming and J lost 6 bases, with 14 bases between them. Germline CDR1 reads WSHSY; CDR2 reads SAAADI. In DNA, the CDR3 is TGCGCCAGCAGTGACCCTTCGGGCAATGCCGGGGAGCTGTTTTTT. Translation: CASSDPSGNAGELFF.

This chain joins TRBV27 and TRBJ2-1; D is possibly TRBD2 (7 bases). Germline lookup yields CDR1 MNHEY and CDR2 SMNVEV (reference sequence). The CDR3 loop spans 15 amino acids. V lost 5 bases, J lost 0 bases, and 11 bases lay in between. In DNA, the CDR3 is TGTGCCAGCAGTCGGGGGGCGAGCTCCTACAATGAGCAGTTCTTC. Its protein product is CASSRGASSYNEQFF.

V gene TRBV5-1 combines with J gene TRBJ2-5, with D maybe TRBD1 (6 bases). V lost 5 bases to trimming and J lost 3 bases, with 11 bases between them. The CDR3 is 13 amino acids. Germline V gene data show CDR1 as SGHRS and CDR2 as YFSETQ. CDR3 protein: CASRPSGEETQYF. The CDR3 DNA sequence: TGCGCCAGCAGGCCATCAGGGGAAGAGACCCAGTACTTC.